The rows below give T cell receptor beta chains drawn from one sample of a study of neurological immune-mediated disorders. MiXCR was run by TCRdb on the 5' RACE reads, yielding one entry per CDR3 protein. Among about 50,000 distinct CDR3 sequences listed, 10% were seen once. The sequencing input was PBMCs. The origin of the receptors is a man between 65 and 85 years old with HTLV-1-associated myelopathy (HAM/TSP). Each CDR3 is given with its conserved first and last residue. Each record gives: D gene, J gene, V gene, clone size, CDR3 DNA, CDR3 protein. D genes are given only for firm matches. The listing skips clone size in some rows; elsewhere it reads once, few, many or a size class.

-,TRBJ1-3,TRBV6-1,few,TGTGCCAGCAGTCCACGGGGTAGAGGAGGAGGAGTTGGAAACACCATATATTTT,CASSPRGRGGGVGNTIYF
TRBD1,TRBJ1-2,TRBV7-2,many,TGTGCCAGCAGCCCAGGGGGTTTCGGTGGCTACACCTTC,CASSPGGFGGYTF
TRBD2,TRBJ2-1,TRBV18,many,TGTGCCAGCTCACCACCGGCGGGAGGGAGTAATGAGCAGTTCTTC,CASSPPAGGSNEQFF
-,TRBJ2-2,TRBV9,many,TGTGCCAGCAGCTCCAGCCCGACCGGGGAGCTGTTTTTT,CASSSSPTGELFF
-,TRBJ2-1,TRBV3-1,many,TGTGCCAGCAGCCAAGGTGCGGGACCCTACAATGAGCAGTTCTTC,CASSQGAGPYNEQFF
TRBD1,TRBJ2-7,TRBV5-1,many,TGCGCCAGCAGCCGGGACAGCCCCTCCTACGAGCAGTACTTC,CASSRDSPSYEQYF
-,TRBJ2-2,TRBV9,many,TGTGCCAGCAGCGTAATCGCCGGGGAGCTGTTTTTT,CASSVIAGELFF
-,TRBJ2-5,TRBV3-1,many,TGTGCCAGCAGCCAAGCGGCGGGCGAGGGGACCCAGTACTTC,CASSQAAGEGTQYF
-,TRBJ1-1,TRBV20-1,many,TGCAGTGCTAGAGATCCGATTTCACTACAGGGCGGGCGAGCTTTCTTT,CSARDPISLQGGRAFF
-,TRBJ1-1,TRBV7-2,many,TGTGCCAGCAGCTATTCCCTTCAGAGCCCAGCTTTCTTT,CASSYSLQSPAFF
TRBD2,TRBJ2-7,TRBV10-3,many,TGTGCCATCAGTGATGGACTAGATAATTACGAGCAGTACTTC,CAISDGLDNYEQYF
-,TRBJ2-7,TRBV7-2,-,-,CASSFYICSAREAGGTYEQYF
TRBD1,TRBJ2-5,TRBV2,-,TGTGCCAGCAGTCCCTGGACAGGGCTGGGAGAGACCCAGTACTTC,CASSPWTGLGETQYF
TRBD2,TRBJ2-1,TRBV28,many,TGTGCCAGCAGTTTTAGGACTAGCGACAATGAGCAGTTCTTC,CASSFRTSDNEQFF
TRBD1,TRBJ2-2,TRBV5-1,-,TGCGCCAGCAGCTTGGGAGACAGGGACACCGGGGAGCTGTTTTTT,CASSLGDRDTGELFF
-,TRBJ2-2,TRBV6-6,many,TGTGCCAGCAATGGACAGAACACCGGGGAGCTGTTTTTT,CASNGQNTGELFF
-,TRBJ2-5,TRBV20-1,many,TGCAGTGCCTCGAAGGGCGGACTTCAAGAGACCCAGTACTTC,CSASKGGLQETQYF
TRBD2,TRBJ2-2,TRBV6-6,many,TGTGCCAGCCGCCTAGCGGGAGCCACCGGGGAGCTGTTTTTT,CASRLAGATGELFF
-,TRBJ1-4,TRBV5-1,few,TGCGCCAGCAGCTTGGGAGGGCCAGCATATAATGAAAAACTGTTTTTT,CASSLGGPAYNEKLFF
-,TRBJ2-2,TRBV6-6,many,TGTGCCAGCCACCTAAAGAACACCGGGGAGCTGTTTTTT,CASHLKNTGELFF
-,TRBJ1-1,TRBV5-1,many,TGCGCCAGCAGCTTGGGACAGCCGAACACTGAAGCTTTCTTT,CASSLGQPNTEAFF
-,TRBJ2-1,TRBV5-6,many,TGTGCCAGCAGCTCCCGGGGGCAGGGGTCCAATGAGCAGTTCTTC,CASSSRGQGSNEQFF
-,TRBJ2-7,TRBV10-3,many,TGTGCCATCAGTGATCACCCGAGGGATCCAGGGGAAAACGAGCAGTACTTC,CAISDHPRDPGENEQYF
TRBD2,TRBJ2-3,TRBV5-6,many,TGTGCCAGCAGCTCGCTAGCGGGAGCAGATACGCAGTATTTT,CASSSLAGADTQYF
-,TRBJ2-2,TRBV5-5,many,TGTGCCAGCAGCTTTGGGCTAGTAAGCGGGGAGCTGTTTTTT,CASSFGLVSGELFF
-,TRBJ2-4,TRBV5-1,many,TGCGCCAGCAGCTTGGAAAACATTCAGTACTTC,CASSLENIQYF
-,TRBJ1-5,TRBV10-3,many,TGTGCCATCAGTGAGTTGGGGGATAATCAGCCCCAGCATTTT,CAISELGDNQPQHF
-,TRBJ1-4,TRBV20-1,many,TGCAGTGCTAGAGATCCGACAGGTGTTGGTGAAAAACTGTTTTTT,CSARDPTGVGEKLFF
-,TRBJ2-1,TRBV18,many,TGTGCCAGCTCCCCCGATTACGGGGCTGAGCAGTTCTTC,CASSPDYGAEQFF
-,TRBJ2-3,TRBV29-1,many,TGCAGCATTACCGTACGGCGCGGCACAGATACGCAGTATTTT,CSITVRRGTDTQYF
TRBD2,TRBJ2-1,TRBV15,many,TGTGCCACCAGCAGAGATCAGAGGACTAGCGGGAGTTGGGGCGATGAGCAGTTCTTC,CATSRDQRTSGSWGDEQFF
TRBD2,TRBJ2-7,TRBV6-6,many,TGTGCCAGCAGTGCACTAGCGGGAGGACTCTACGAGCAGTACTTC,CASSALAGGLYEQYF
-,TRBJ1-5,TRBV5-6,many,TGTGCCAGCAGCTTGGGAGTCAATCAGCCCCAGCATTTT,CASSLGVNQPQHF
-,TRBJ2-1,TRBV28,many,TGTGCCAGCAGTTTAAATTACGAGCAGTTCTTC,CASSLNYEQFF
-,TRBJ2-1,TRBV5-1,once,TGCGCCAGCAGCTTACGGGGACGTAATGAGCAGTTCTTC,CASSLRGRNEQFF
-,TRBJ1-6,TRBV12-3/TRBV12-4,many,TGTGCCAGCAGTAGCCACGACGATTCACCCCTCCACTTT,CASSSHDDSPLHF
-,TRBJ1-3,TRBV28,many,TGTGCCAGCAGGGATTTCGGAAACACCATATATTTT,CASRDFGNTIYF
-,TRBJ2-3,TRBV4-2,medium-sized,TGTGCCAGCAGCCAAGAGAAAGATACGCAGTATTTT,CASSQEKDTQYF
TRBD2,TRBJ2-4,TRBV4-3,many,TGCGCCAGCAGCCAAGATTGGCTAGCGGGAGGGCCTCAGTACTTC,CASSQDWLAGGPQYF
TRBD1,TRBJ2-7,TRBV9,many,TGTGCCAGCAGCGTAGGATCCGGGACAGGGGGCTACGAGCAGTACTTC,CASSVGSGTGGYEQYF
TRBD2,TRBJ2-1,TRBV12-5,many,TGTGCTAGTGGTTTGGTACCTAGGTGGAGCGGGATCACCTACAATGAGCAGTTCTTC,CASGLVPRWSGITYNEQFF
TRBD2,TRBJ2-7,TRBV10-3,few,TGTGCCATCAGTGGCCGAGGGACTAGCCTTTCTGAGCAGTACTTC,CAISGRGTSLSEQYF
-,TRBJ2-7,TRBV6-6,many,TGTGCCAGCAGCTCGAACTACGAGCAGTACTTC,CASSSNYEQYF
-,TRBJ2-2,TRBV6-5,many,TGTGCCAGCAGTTACTCAGGTCGCCTAATTCAAAACACCGGGGAGCTGTTTTTT,CASSYSGRLIQNTGELFF
-,TRBJ2-7,TRBV27,medium-sized,TGTGCCAGCAGTTTATCGGCCCTGGCCTACGAGCAGTACTTC,CASSLSALAYEQYF
-,TRBJ2-7,TRBV10-3,many,TGTGCCATCAGTGAGTCGGGGAGCTCCTACGAGCAGTACTTC,CAISESGSSYEQYF
TRBD2,TRBJ2-2,TRBV4-1,many,TGCGCCAGCAGTCGGACTAGCGAAAGAGGTGGCGGGGAGCTGTTTTTT,CASSRTSERGGGELFF
-,TRBJ1-1,TRBV4-3,-,TGCGCCAGTAGCCGCATCCATGGGTTAACTGAAGCTTTCTTT,CASSRIHGLTEAFF
-,TRBJ2-5,TRBV7-3,many,TGTGCCAGCAGCTTAAGTGGGGGCCAAAGGGAGACCCAGTACTTC,CASSLSGGQRETQYF
-,TRBJ2-7,TRBV20-1,many,TGCAGTGCTAGATCCGCCGGGACACGGAGGGGCGAGCAGTACTTC,CSARSAGTRRGEQYF
-,TRBJ1-2,TRBV6-2/TRBV6-3,many,TGTGCCAGCAGTTACCCCCCGGGACATCGAGGCTACACCTTC,CASSYPPGHRGYTF